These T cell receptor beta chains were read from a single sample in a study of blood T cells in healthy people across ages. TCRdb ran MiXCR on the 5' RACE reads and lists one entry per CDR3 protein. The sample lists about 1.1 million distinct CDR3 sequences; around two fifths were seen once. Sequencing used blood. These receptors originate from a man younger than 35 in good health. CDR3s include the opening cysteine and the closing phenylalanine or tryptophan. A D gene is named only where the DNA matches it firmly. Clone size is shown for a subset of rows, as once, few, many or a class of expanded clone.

CDR3 DNA: TGTGCCAGCAGTTACTCGGTTTTCACTGAAGCTTTCTTT
CDR3 protein: CASSYSVFTEAFF
D gene: .
clone size: few
V gene: TRBV6-5
J gene: TRBJ1-1

CDR3 DNA: TGTGCCAGCAGTTCGGGGACTGAAAATGAGCAGTTCTTC
CDR3 protein: CASSSGTENEQFF
D gene: .
clone size: many
V gene: TRBV6-5
J gene: TRBJ2-1

CDR3 DNA: TGTGCCAGCAGACCCCGGGACAGTGGTTCCTACGAGCAGTACTTC
CDR3 protein: CASRPRDSGSYEQYF
D gene: TRBD1
clone size: .
V gene: TRBV28
J gene: TRBJ2-7

CDR3 DNA: TGCAGCGGATCGACAGGGGGCGAAGATACGCAGTATTTT
CDR3 protein: CSGSTGGEDTQYF
D gene: TRBD1
clone size: many
V gene: TRBV29-1
J gene: TRBJ2-3

CDR3 DNA: TGCAGTGCTAGAAGTCAAAGCTCCTACGAGCAGTACTTC
CDR3 protein: CSARSQSSYEQYF
D gene: .
clone size: many
V gene: TRBV20-1
J gene: TRBJ2-7

CDR3 DNA: TGCAGTGCTAGAGATTCGCCAGGGGTCTACGAGCAGTACTTC
CDR3 protein: CSARDSPGVYEQYF
D gene: .
clone size: few
V gene: TRBV20-1
J gene: TRBJ2-7

CDR3 DNA: TGTGCCAGCTCCCCAAGAGGTCTGGATGAGCAGTACTTC
CDR3 protein: CASSPRGLDEQYF
D gene: .
clone size: few
V gene: TRBV6-1
J gene: TRBJ2-5

CDR3 DNA: TGTGCCATCAGCCGGGGACAGGGGGACACTGAAGCTTTCTTT
CDR3 protein: CAISRGQGDTEAFF
D gene: TRBD1
clone size: .
V gene: TRBV10-3
J gene: TRBJ1-1

CDR3 DNA: TGCAGCGGAAACAAAGAGAACACTGAAGCTTTCTTT
CDR3 protein: CSGNKENTEAFF
D gene: .
clone size: few
V gene: TRBV29-1
J gene: TRBJ1-1

CDR3 DNA: TGTGCCAGCAGTTTAACTCTTGGCAGGGAGTACGATGGCTACACCTTC
CDR3 protein: CASSLTLGREYDGYTF
D gene: .
clone size: .
V gene: TRBV27
J gene: TRBJ1-2

CDR3 DNA: TGTGCCAGCAACCTACGGGGAGCGGGAAACACCGTATATTTT
CDR3 protein: CASNLRGAGNTVYF
D gene: .
clone size: .
V gene: TRBV6-4
J gene: TRBJ1-3

CDR3 DNA: TGTGCCAGCAGCCTGGGAGGTGAAGGATGGATATTGAACACTGAAGCTTTCTTT
CDR3 protein: CASSLGGEGWILNTEAFF
D gene: .
clone size: .
V gene: TRBV7-2
J gene: TRBJ1-1

CDR3 DNA: TGTGCCAGCAGCTTAGTCGGACAGGGGCTCTCCTACAATGAGCAGTTCTTC
CDR3 protein: CASSLVGQGLSYNEQFF
D gene: TRBD1
clone size: .
V gene: TRBV7-2
J gene: TRBJ2-1

CDR3 DNA: TGTGCCAGCAGTACGACCCGAGTCGGCCCCCAGCATTTT
CDR3 protein: CASSTTRVGPQHF
D gene: .
clone size: .
V gene: TRBV6-1
J gene: TRBJ1-5

CDR3 DNA: TGTGCCAGCAGTTCCCGGACAGATATAGTAAATCAGCCCCAGCATTTT
CDR3 protein: CASSSRTDIVNQPQHF
D gene: .
clone size: .
V gene: TRBV6-2/TRBV6-3
J gene: TRBJ1-5

CDR3 DNA: TGTGCCAGCAGTTCCCTAGCGGGAGGGCTAGGCAAAAACATTCAGTACTTC
CDR3 protein: CASSSLAGGLGKNIQYF
D gene: TRBD2
clone size: .
V gene: TRBV12-3/TRBV12-4
J gene: TRBJ2-4

CDR3 DNA: TGTGCCAGCAGTTCCCCCCCTGGGTACTCCTACGAGCAGTACTTC
CDR3 protein: CASSSPPGYSYEQYF
D gene: .
clone size: .
V gene: TRBV28
J gene: TRBJ2-7

CDR3 DNA: TGCAGTGCTACAGCTAGCAATCAGCCCCAGCATTTT
CDR3 protein: CSATASNQPQHF
D gene: .
clone size: few
V gene: TRBV20-1
J gene: TRBJ1-5

CDR3 DNA: TGCGCCAGCAACCCGGGGGGCTCCCCCTACAATGAGCAGTTCTTC
CDR3 protein: CASNPGGSPYNEQFF
D gene: .
clone size: once
V gene: TRBV5-1
J gene: TRBJ2-1

CDR3 DNA: TGTGCCAGCCAACCGGGACAGGGGCACAATGAGCAGTTCTTC
CDR3 protein: CASQPGQGHNEQFF
D gene: TRBD1
clone size: once
V gene: TRBV6-6
J gene: TRBJ2-1

CDR3 DNA: TGTGCCAGCAGCCCGGCAGGGGTTAATGAAAAACTGTTTTTT
CDR3 protein: CASSPAGVNEKLFF
D gene: .
clone size: few
V gene: TRBV7-2
J gene: TRBJ1-4

CDR3 DNA: TGTGCCAGCAGTTACTTGGAGAGGGGGGCTAATGAGCAGTTCTTC
CDR3 protein: CASSYLERGANEQFF
D gene: .
clone size: .
V gene: TRBV6-5
J gene: TRBJ2-1

CDR3 DNA: TGTGCCATCAGTGATACGACAGGGAACTATGGCTACACCTTC
CDR3 protein: CAISDTTGNYGYTF
D gene: TRBD1
clone size: .
V gene: TRBV10-3
J gene: TRBJ1-2

CDR3 DNA: TGCAGCGCCAGGGACGGGACAGGGGTTTTTAACACAGATACGCAGTATTTT
CDR3 protein: CSARDGTGVFNTDTQYF
D gene: TRBD1
clone size: few
V gene: TRBV29-1
J gene: TRBJ2-3

CDR3 DNA: TGTGCCAGCAGCCAAGAGGTACAGGGGAACACTGAAGCTTTCTTT
CDR3 protein: CASSQEVQGNTEAFF
D gene: .
clone size: .
V gene: TRBV4-2
J gene: TRBJ1-1